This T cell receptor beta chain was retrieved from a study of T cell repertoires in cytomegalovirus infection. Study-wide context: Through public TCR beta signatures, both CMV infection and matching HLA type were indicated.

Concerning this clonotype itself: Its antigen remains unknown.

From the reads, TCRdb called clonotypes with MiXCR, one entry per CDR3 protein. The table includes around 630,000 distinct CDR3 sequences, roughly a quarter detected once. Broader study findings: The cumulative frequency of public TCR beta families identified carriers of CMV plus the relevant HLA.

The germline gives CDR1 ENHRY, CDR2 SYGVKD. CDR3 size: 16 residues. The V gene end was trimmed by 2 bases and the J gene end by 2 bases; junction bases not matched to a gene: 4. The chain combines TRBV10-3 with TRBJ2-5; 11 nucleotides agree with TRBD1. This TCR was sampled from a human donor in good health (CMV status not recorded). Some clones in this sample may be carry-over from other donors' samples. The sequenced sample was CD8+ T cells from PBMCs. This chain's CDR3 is CAISEGQGALQETQYF. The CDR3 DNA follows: TGTGCCATCAGTGAGGGACAGGGGGCTCTACAAGAGACCCAGTACTTC.